These 9 T cell receptor beta chains came from one sample sequenced in a study of Ad26.COV2.S vaccination and SARS-CoV-2 variants. The treatment was: roughly 18 received Ad26.COV2.S at low or high dose, single or two shots; 5 received placebo; per-sample allocation not given. Sample collection was performed on day 63 after the first vaccine or placebo injection. Assay: immunoSEQ multiplex PCR; the TCRdb copy retains only in-frame clones and omits some. In the table there are hundreds of thousands of clones, 80% to 90% of which are singletons. Source: peripheral blood, taken in a trial of Ad26.COV2.S vaccine versus placebo. The receptor set was obtained from a person aged 18-60 years who received the Ad26.COV2.S COVID-19 vaccine or a placebo.

A note on this clone: The same CDR3 also results from other DNA sequences found in this sample. The rearrangement joins TRBV7-2 to TRBJ2-7; TRBD2 agrees at 15 bases. In germline, CDR1 is SGHTA, CDR2 FQGNSA. This CDR3 spans 16 amino acids. The V and J ends lost 5 bases and 1 base, in that order; junction bases with no gene match: 3. CDR3 residues: CASSPGLAGGSYEQYF. The DNA for the CDR3 is TGTGCCAGCAGCCCCGGACTAGCGGGGGGGTCCTACGAGCAGTACTTC.

V gene TRBV23-1 combines with J gene TRBJ1-3; a weak D match, TRBD1 (5 bases). TRBV23-1 is recorded as an ORF, its role being uncertain. The CDR3 contains 21 residues. V was pared by 1 base and J by 3 bases, with 28 bases between. DNA of the CDR3: TGCGCCAGCAGTCAATTGTTCCCGGGGGGACCCACCCAGGGCGGTGGAAACACCATATATTTT. It specifies CASSQLFPGGPTQGGGNTIYF.

The rearrangement links TRBV19 to TRBJ1-5, with 8 bases identical to TRBD1. V gave up 6 bases and J gave up 2 bases; unmatched junction bases: 9. Germline V gene lookup returns CDR1 LNHDA and CDR2 SQIVND (reference sequence). The CDR3 loop spans 16 amino acids. The CDR3 is CASSHWTGTGNQPQHF. The CDR3 DNA follows: TGTGCCAGTAGCCACTGGACAGGGACGGGCAATCAGCCCCAGCATTTT.

The V gene is TRBV7-8, the J gene TRBJ2-5; D is ambiguous. Germline V gene sequence: CDR1 SGHVS, CDR2 FQNEAQ. V was clipped by 5 bases and J by 4 bases, with 14 bases between them. The length of the CDR3 is 14 residues. The CDR3 loop reads CASSRPSRGETQYF. CDR3 DNA: TGTGCCAGCAGCCGTCCTTCCCGAGGAGAGACCCAGTACTTC.

In regard to this clone: At the DNA level, this CDR3 is encoded by other sequences in the same sample as well. The chain combines TRBV5-1 with TRBJ2-1; D might be TRBD2 (6 bases). V was pared by 4 bases and J by 2 bases, with 10 bases between. The germline gives CDR1 SGHRS, CDR2 YFSETQ. This CDR3 contains 14 residues. The CDR3 spells CASSAGGPYNEQFF. The CDR3 region has the DNA TGCGCCAGCAGCGCTGGAGGGCCCTACAATGAGCAGTTCTTC.

Points on this clone: Other DNA sequences of this sample code for an identical CDR3. This rearrangement joins TRBV30 to TRBJ1-1; 8 bases map to TRBD1. V lost 2 bases and J lost 4; bases outside the gene matches: 3. The germline CDR1 and CDR2 sequences are GTSNPN and SVGIG (reference sequence). The CDR3 contains 13 residues. The CDR3, as DNA: TGTGCCTGGAGTCGGACAGGGAGCACTGAAGCTTTCTTT. Encoded protein: CAWSRTGSTEAFF.

The V and J genes are TRBV7-2 and TRBJ2-1; D is unclear. V was pared by 2 bases and J by 6 bases, with 5 bases between. CDR3 length: 12 amino acids. Germline lookup yields CDR1 SGHTA and CDR2 FQGNSA. CDR3 sequence: CASSLPVNEQFF. CDR3 nucleotide sequence: TGTGCCAGCAGCTTACCTGTCAATGAGCAGTTCTTC.

The chain employs TRBV6-6 and TRBJ2-7; 10 nucleotides agree with TRBD1. The J segment lost 5 bases and the V segment lost 0 bases, leaving 1 base of the junction unmatched. Per the germline V gene, CDR1 is MNHNY and CDR2 is SVGAGI (reference sequence). CDR3 length equals 14 residues. The CDR3 DNA reads TGTGCCAGCAGTTACTCGGGACAGGGGAACGAGCAGTACTTC. It is translated as CASSYSGQGNEQYF.

The chain is built from TRBV10-3 and TRBJ1-2; 8 bases are shared with TRBD1. The V gene end was trimmed by 3 bases and the J gene end by 2 bases; junction bases not matched to a gene: 2. Germline CDR1 and CDR2: ENHRY and SYGVKD. The CDR3 totals 14 residues. CDR3 loop: CAISETGGNYGYTF. The CDR3 coding sequence is TGTGCCATCAGTGAAACAGGGGGGAACTATGGCTACACCTTC.